This T cell receptor (beta chain) was observed in a study of blood T cells in healthy people across ages. Study overall: Capture via template switching afforded approximately one barcoded beta molecule per two T cells.

The CDR3 extends over 15 amino acids. The V end lost 5 bases, the J end lost 6 bases, and 18 bases lay between the germline ends. CDR1 and CDR2 from the germline V gene are MNHEY and SMNVEV (reference sequence). The second PCR ran about 6 to 11 cycles with a sample-barcoded 5' primer and J-beta primers. TCRdb reprocessed the 5' RACE reads with MiXCR, giving one entry per CDR3 protein. The sample includes 1.5 million or so distinct CDR3 sequences, approximately 42% of them seen just once. Study-level results: Compared with aged donors, long-lived donors showed fewer expanded clones, suggesting selection. Across the age range, TCR beta diversity per million T cells fell in a roughly linear way.

Regarding this clonotype: Its target is not known.

The chain is built from TRBV27 and TRBJ2-3; D is perhaps TRBD2 (6 bases). The sample consisted of blood. This TCR was recovered from a woman aged 18-29 years in good health. CDR3 bases: TGTGCCAGCAGTCCAGCGGGCCGGAGATGGGATACGCAGTATTTT. This encodes CASSPAGRRWDTQYF.